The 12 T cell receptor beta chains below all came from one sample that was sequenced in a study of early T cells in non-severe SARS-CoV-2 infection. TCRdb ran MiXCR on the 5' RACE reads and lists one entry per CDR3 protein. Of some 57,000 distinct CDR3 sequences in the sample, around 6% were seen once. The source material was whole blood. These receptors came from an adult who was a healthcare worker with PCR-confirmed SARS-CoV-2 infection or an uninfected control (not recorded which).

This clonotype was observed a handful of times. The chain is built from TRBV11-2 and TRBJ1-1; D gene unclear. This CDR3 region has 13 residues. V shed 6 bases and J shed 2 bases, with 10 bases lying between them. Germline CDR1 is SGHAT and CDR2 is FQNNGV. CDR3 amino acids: CASRYQVNTEAFF. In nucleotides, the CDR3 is TGTGCCAGCAGGTATCAGGTCAACACTGAAGCTTTCTTT. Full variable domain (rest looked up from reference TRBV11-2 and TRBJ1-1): EAGVAQSPRYKIIEKRQSVAFWCNPISGHATLYWYQQILGQGPKLLIQFQNNGVVDDSQLPKDRFSAERLKGVDSTLKIQPAKLEDSAVYLCASRYQVNTEAFFGQGTRLTVV.

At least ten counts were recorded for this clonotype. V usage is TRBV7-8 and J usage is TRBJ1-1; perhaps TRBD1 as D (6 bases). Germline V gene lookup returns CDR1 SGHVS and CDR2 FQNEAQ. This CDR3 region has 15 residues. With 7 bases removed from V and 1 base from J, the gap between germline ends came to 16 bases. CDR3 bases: TGTGCCAGCACCCCTTGGGGGCAGACGAACACTGAAGCTTTCTTT. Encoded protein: CASTPWGQTNTEAFF.

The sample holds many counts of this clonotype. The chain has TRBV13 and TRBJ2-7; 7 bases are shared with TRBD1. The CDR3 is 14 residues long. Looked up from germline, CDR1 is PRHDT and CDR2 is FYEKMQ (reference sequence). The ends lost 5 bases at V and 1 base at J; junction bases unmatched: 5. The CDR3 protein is CASSRTGSSYEQYF. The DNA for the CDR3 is TGTGCCAGCAGCCGGACAGGATCGTCCTACGAGCAGTACTTC. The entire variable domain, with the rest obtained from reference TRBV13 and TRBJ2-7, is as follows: AAGVIQSPRHLIKEKRETATLKCYPIPRHDTVYWYQQGPGQDPQFLISFYEKMQSDKGSIPDRFSAQQFSDYHSELNMSSLELGDSALYFCASSRTGSSYEQYFGPGTRLTVT.

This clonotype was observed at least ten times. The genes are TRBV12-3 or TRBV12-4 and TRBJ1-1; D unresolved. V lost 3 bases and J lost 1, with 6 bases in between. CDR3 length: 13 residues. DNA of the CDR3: TGTGCCAGCAGTTTTGACGGGAACACTGAAGCTTTCTTT. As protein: CASSFDGNTEAFF.

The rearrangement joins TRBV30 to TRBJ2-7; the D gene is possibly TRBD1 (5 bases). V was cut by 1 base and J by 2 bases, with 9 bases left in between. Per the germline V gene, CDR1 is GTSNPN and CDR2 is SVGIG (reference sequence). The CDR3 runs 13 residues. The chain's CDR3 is CAWSGTRTYEQYF. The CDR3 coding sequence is TGTGCCTGGAGTGGGACACGAACCTACGAGCAGTACTTC. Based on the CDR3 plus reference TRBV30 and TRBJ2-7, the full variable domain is SQTIHQWPATLVQPVGSPLSLECTVEGTSNPNLYWYRQAAGRGLQLLFYSVGIGQISSEVPQNLSASRPQDRQFILSSKKLLLSDSGFYLCAWSGTRTYEQYFGPGTRLTVT.

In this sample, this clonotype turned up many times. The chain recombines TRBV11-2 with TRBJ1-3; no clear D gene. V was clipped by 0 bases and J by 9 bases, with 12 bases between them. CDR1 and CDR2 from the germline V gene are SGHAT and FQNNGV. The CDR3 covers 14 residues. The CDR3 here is CASSLDRYRGTIYF. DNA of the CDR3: TGTGCCAGCAGCTTAGATCGGTACAGAGGCACCATATATTTT.

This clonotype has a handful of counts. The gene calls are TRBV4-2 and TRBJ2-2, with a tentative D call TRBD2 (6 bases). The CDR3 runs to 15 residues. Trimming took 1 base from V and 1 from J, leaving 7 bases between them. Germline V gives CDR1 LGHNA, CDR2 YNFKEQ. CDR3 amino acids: CASSQGTKNTGELFF. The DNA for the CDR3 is TGTGCCAGCAGCCAAGGGACTAAGAACACCGGGGAGCTGTTTTTT.

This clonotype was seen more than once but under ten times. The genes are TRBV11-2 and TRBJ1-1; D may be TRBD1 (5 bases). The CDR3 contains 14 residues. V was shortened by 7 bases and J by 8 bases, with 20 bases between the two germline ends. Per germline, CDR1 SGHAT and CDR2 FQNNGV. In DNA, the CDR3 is TGTGCCAGCACCAATGGGGACGTAAAAAGGGAAGCTTTCTTT. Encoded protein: CASTNGDVKREAFF.

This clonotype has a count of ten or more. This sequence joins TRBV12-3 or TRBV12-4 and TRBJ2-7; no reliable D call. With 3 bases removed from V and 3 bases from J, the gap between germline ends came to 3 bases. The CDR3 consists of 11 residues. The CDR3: CASSFVYEQYF. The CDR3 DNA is TGTGCCAGCAGTTTTGTCTACGAGCAGTACTTC.

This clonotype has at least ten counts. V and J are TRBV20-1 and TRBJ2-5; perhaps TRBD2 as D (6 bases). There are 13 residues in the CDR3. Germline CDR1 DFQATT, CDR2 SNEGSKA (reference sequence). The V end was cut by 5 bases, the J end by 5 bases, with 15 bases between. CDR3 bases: TGCAGTGCTCCTACGACGGCGGGGGAGACCCAGTACTTC. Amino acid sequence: CSAPTTAGETQYF.

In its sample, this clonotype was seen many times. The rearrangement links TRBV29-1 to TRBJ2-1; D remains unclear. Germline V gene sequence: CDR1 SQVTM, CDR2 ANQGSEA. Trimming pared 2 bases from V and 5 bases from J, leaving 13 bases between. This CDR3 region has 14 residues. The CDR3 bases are TGCAGCGTTGAAAGTCCCGGACGGAACAATGAGCAGTTCTTC. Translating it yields CSVESPGRNNEQFF.

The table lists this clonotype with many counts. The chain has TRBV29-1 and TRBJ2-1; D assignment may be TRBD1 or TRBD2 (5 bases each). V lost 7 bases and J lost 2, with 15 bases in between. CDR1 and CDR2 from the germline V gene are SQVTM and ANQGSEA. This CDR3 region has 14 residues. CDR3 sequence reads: CSARGAVTYNEQFF. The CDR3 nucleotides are TGCAGCGCGAGGGGTGCGGTAACCTACAATGAGCAGTTCTTC.